This TCR beta chain is drawn from a study of cytomegalovirus exposure and HLA in healthy donors. The study, taken as a whole, reports: Solely CMV serostatus was available to characterize immune exposure. In a later analysis, donors in an Asian-associated ancestry cluster reportedly had fewer N-insertions in productive TCRs than the cohort mean. The study put some 160 TCR beta chains on its list as cytomegalovirus-associated.

A remark on this clone: The antigen remains unidentified.

Germline CDR1 is LNHDA and CDR2 is SQIVND (reference sequence). The CDR3 length is 12 residues. V lost 6 bases to trimming and J lost 4 bases, with 10 bases between them. The PCR ran on 60 Vbeta and 13 Jbeta primers. Generated by immunoSEQ multiplex PCR, the TCRdb table keeps only in-frame clones and is missing some. The sample comprises 84,000 or so clones, roughly 73% of which are singletons, and around 2% rests with the top ten. V gene TRBV19 combines with J gene TRBJ2-7; D possibly corresponds to TRBD1 (6 bases). Source material: PBMCs. The clonotype originates from a boy younger than 18 in good health and CMV-seronegative. The CDR3 sequence: CASRDSRYEQYF. CDR3 coding DNA: TGTGCCAGTAGGGACAGTCGATACGAGCAGTACTTC.